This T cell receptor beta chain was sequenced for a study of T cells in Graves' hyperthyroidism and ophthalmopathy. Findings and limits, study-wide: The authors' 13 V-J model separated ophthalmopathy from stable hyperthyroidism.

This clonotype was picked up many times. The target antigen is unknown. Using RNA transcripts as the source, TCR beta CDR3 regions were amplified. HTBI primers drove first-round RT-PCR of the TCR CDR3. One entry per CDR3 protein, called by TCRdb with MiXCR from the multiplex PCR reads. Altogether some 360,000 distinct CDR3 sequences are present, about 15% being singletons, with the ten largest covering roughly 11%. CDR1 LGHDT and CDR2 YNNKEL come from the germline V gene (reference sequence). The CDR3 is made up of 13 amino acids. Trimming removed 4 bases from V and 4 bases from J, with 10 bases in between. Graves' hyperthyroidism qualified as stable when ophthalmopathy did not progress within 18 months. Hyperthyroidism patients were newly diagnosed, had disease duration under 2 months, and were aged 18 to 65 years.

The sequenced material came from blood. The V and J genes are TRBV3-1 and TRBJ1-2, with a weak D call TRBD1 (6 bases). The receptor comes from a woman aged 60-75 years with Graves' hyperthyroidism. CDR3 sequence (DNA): TGTGCCAGCAGCCCTTTGGACAGCTATGGCTACACCTTC. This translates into CASSPLDSYGYTF.